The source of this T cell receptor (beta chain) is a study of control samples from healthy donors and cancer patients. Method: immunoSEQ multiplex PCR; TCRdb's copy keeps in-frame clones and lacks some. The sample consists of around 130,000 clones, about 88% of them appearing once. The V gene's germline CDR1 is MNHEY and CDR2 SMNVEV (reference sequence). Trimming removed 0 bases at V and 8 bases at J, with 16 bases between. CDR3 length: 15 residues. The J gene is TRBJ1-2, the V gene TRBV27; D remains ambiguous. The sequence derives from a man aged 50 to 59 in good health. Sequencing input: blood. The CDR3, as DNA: TGTGCCAGCAGTTTATCGTTTTACGGGGTTCAAGGCTACACCTTC. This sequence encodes CASSLSFYGVQGYTF.